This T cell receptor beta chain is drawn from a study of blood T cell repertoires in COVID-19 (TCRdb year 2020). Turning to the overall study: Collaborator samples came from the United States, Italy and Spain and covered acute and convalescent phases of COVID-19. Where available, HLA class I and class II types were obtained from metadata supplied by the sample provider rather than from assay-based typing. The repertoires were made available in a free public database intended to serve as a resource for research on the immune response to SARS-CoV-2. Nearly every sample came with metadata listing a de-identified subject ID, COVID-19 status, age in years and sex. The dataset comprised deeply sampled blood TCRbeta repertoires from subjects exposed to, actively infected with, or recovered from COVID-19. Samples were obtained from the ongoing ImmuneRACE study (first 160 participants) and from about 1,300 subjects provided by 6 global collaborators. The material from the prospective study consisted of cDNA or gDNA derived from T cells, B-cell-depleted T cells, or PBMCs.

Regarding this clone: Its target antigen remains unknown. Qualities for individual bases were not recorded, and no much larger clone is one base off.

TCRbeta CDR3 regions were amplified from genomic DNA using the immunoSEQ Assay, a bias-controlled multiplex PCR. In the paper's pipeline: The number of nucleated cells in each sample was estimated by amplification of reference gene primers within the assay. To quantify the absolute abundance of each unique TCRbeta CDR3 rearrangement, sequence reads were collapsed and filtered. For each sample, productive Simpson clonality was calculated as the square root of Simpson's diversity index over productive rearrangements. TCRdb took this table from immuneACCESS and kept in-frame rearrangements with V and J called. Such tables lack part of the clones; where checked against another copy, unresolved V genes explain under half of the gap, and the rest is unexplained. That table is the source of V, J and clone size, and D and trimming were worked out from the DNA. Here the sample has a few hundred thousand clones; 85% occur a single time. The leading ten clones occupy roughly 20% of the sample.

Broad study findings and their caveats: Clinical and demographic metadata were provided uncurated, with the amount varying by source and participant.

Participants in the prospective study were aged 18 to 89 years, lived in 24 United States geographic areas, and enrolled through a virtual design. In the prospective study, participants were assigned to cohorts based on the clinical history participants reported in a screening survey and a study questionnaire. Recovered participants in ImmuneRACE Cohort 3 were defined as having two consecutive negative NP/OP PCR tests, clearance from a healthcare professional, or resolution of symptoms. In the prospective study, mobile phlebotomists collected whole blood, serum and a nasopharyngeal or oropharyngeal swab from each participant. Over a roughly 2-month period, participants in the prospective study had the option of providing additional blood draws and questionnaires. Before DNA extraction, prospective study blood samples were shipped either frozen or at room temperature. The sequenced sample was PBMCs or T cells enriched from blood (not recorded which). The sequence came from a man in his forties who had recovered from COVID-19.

The DNA reads as follows: TGTGCCAGCAGCTTAGGGACAGGGGGAAATGAGCAGTTCTTC. This encodes CASSLGTGGNEQFF. Recombination linked TRBV7-3 to TRBJ2-1; 11 central bases correspond to TRBD1. V loses 2 bases at its end and J loses 7 bases; junction bases beyond the gene matches: 1. The CDR3 goes from the cysteine to the phenylalanine over 14 residues. CDR3 DNA only is kept here, 42 bases in frame from base 1. The germline V gene supplies CDR1 SGHTA and CDR2 FQGTGA.